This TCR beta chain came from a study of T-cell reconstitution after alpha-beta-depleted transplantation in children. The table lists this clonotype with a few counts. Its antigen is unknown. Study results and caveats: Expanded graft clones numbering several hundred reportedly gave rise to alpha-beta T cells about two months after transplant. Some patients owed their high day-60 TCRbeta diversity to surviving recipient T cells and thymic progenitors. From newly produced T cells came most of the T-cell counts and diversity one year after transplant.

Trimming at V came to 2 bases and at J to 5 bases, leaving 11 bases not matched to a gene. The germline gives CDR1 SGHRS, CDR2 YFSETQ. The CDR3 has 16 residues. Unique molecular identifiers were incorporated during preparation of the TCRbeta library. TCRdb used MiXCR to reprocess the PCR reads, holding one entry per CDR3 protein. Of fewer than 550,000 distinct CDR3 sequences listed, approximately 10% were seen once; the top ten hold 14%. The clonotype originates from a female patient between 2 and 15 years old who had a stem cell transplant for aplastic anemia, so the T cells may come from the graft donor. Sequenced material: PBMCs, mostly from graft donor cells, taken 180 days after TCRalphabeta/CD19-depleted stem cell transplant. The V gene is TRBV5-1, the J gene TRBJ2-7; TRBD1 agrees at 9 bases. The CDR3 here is CASSFTSGTGSHEQYF. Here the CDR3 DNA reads TGCGCCAGCAGCTTCACATCCGGGACAGGGAGCCACGAGCAGTACTTC.